This T cell receptor beta chain was recovered during a study of shared clonotypes between healthy human individuals. TCRdb's copy holds only in-frame clones and misses some; the assay was immunoSEQ multiplex PCR. This table has millions of clones, approximately 92% appearing once. Sequencing input: naive CD4+ T cells sorted from blood. Subset in this sample: CD45RA+ positively selected. This clonotype was obtained from a man between 18 and 29 years old in good health.

The CDR3 region is CASSVDRGGIYEQYF. CDR3 nucleotide sequence: TGTGCCAGCAGCGTCGACAGGGGAGGCATCTACGAGCAGTACTTC. This rearrangement joins TRBV7-8 to TRBJ2-7; TRBD1 matches 8 bases. The CDR3 has 15 amino acids. The V segment lost 5 bases and the J segment 3 bases; nucleotides outside the gene matches: 9. The germline gives CDR1 SGHVS, CDR2 FQNEAQ.